The rows below give T cell receptor beta chains drawn from one sample of a study of CD8+ T cells in alopecia areata. Assay used: immunoSEQ multiplex PCR; TCRdb lists only in-frame clones, some missing. The repertoire holds about 100,000 clones, with about 40% as singletons. This material consisted of CD8+ T cells sorted from blood, taken at week 24, from a patient treated with tofacitinib. The source is a human donor with alopecia areata. Each CDR3 is given with its conserved first and last residue. Fields, in order: V gene, J gene, D gene, CDR3 length, clone size, CDR3 protein, CDR3 DNA. D genes are given only for firm matches. The size entry is marked missing in some rows and otherwise reads once, few, many or a size class.

TRBV30	TRBJ2-5	-	13	-	CAWSTWRGETQYF	TGTGCCTGGAGTACTTGGAGAGGAGAGACCCAGTACTTC
TRBV14	TRBJ1-2	-	16	-	CASSLVSGEDNYGYTF	TGTGCCAGCAGCCTAGTGTCGGGAGAGGATAACTATGGCTACACCTTC
TRBV10-3	TRBJ1-5	-	16	few	CAIGAAGVNSNQPQHF	TGTGCCATCGGGGCCGCCGGCGTTAATAGCAATCAGCCCCAGCATTTT
TRBV7-9	TRBJ2-7	TRBD2	15	-	CASSQSRGGGDEQYF	TGTGCCAGCAGCCAGTCCCGGGGGGGAGGCGACGAGCAGTACTTC
TRBV25-1	TRBJ2-5	-	13	-	CASSEFRQETQYF	TGTGCCAGCAGTGAATTCAGGCAAGAGACCCAGTACTTC
TRBV29-1	TRBJ2-2	-	13	-	CSVEDRQAKELFF	TGCAGCGTTGAAGATCGACAGGCCAAGGAGCTGTTTTTT
TRBV7-9	TRBJ2-3	-	13	-	CASTDSTDSTQYF	TGTGCCAGCACGGACAGCACAGATAGTACGCAGTATTTT
TRBV4-1	TRBJ2-4	-	20	-	CASSLRGRNRDTLAKNIQYF	TGCGCCAGCAGCCTCAGGGGAAGAAACCGGGACACGCTAGCCAAAAACATTCAGTACTTC
TRBV29-1	TRBJ2-7	-	13	few	CSVEDSAPYEQYF	TGCAGCGTTGAAGACAGTGCCCCCTACGAGCAGTACTTC
TRBV29-1	TRBJ2-7	TRBD1	14	-	CSVEVGQGLNEQYF	TGCAGCGTTGAAGTAGGACAGGGGTTGAACGAGCAGTACTTC
TRBV6-6	TRBJ1-4	TRBD1	11	-	CASSSRDRLFF	TGTGCCAGCAGTTCCAGGGACAGGCTGTTTTTT
TRBV15	TRBJ2-3	-	14	-	CATSRVEGLDTQYF	TGTGCCACCAGCAGAGTAGAGGGTTTAGATACGCAGTATTTT
TRBV18	TRBJ2-3	-	14	once	CASSPPRETDTQYF	TGTGCCAGCTCACCACCGAGGGAGACAGATACGCAGTATTTT
TRBV27	TRBJ1-4	-	15	-	CASSPEGGFEEKLFF	TGTGCCAGCAGTCCGGAAGGGGGGTTTGAGGAAAAACTGTTTTTT
TRBV5-1	TRBJ2-1	-	17	-	CASSPSGRMASYNEQFF	TGCGCCAGCAGCCCTTCCGGTAGGATGGCGTCCTACAATGAGCAGTTCTTC
TRBV27	TRBJ2-5	-	15	-	CASRKLSPAQETQYF	TGTGCCAGCAGGAAGCTCAGCCCTGCACAAGAGACCCAGTACTTC
TRBV7-8	TRBJ1-1	-	14	medium-sized	CASSWTVMNTEAFF	TGTGCCAGCAGCTGGACAGTCATGAACACTGAAGCTTTCTTT
TRBV6-1	TRBJ2-2	-	11	few	CASTYTGELFF	TGTGCCAGCACCTACACCGGGGAGCTGTTTTTT
TRBV11-3	TRBJ2-2	-	16	few	CASSSYRDGPTGELFF	TGTGCCAGCAGCTCATACCGGGACGGCCCCACCGGGGAGCTGTTTTTT
TRBV5-1	TRBJ2-6	-	14	few	CASSDTPGANVLTF	TGCGCCAGCAGCGACACCCCTGGGGCCAACGTCCTGACTTTC
TRBV6-5	TRBJ1-2	-	13	-	CASTGGYGYGYTF	TGTGCCAGCACCGGGGGCTATGGCTATGGCTACACCTTC
TRBV29-1	TRBJ2-2	-	16	-	CSVAIQDRGNTGELFF	TGCAGCGTTGCAATTCAGGATCGTGGGAACACCGGGGAGCTGTTTTTT
TRBV19	TRBJ2-7	-	14	-	CASSPGAISYEQYF	TGTGCCAGTAGCCCGGGGGCCATCTCCTACGAGCAGTACTTC
TRBV25-1	TRBJ2-1	-	15	few	CASSEPSRSSNEQFF	TGTGCCAGCAGTGAGCCTAGCCGGAGTTCCAATGAGCAGTTCTTC
TRBV7-9	TRBJ2-7	-	15	few	CASSPSIEAVYEQYF	TGTGCCAGCAGCCCCTCCATAGAGGCGGTCTACGAGCAGTACTTC
TRBV9	TRBJ1-2	-	12	few	CASSDGSGGYTF	TGTGCCAGCAGCGACGGGTCCGGGGGCTACACCTTC
TRBV19	TRBJ2-6	TRBD1	16	many	CASSYRGSSGANVLTF	TGTGCCAGTAGCTACAGGGGAAGCTCTGGGGCCAACGTCCTGACTTTC
TRBV5-6	TRBJ2-3	-	16	-	CASSFLATASTDTQYF	TGTGCCAGCAGCTTTCTGGCGACCGCTAGCACAGATACGCAGTATTTT
TRBV4-1	TRBJ2-7	-	14	-	CASSQGGEGYEQYF	TGCGCCAGCAGCCAAGGGGGGGAAGGGTACGAGCAGTACTTC